Listed below are T cell receptor beta chains from one sample, sequenced in a study of T cells in pancreatic ductal adenocarcinoma. Sequencing was performed with immunoSEQ multiplex PCR; in TCRdb, only in-frame clones are kept and a portion is missing. The data show approximately 5,000 clones, roughly 84% seen once. Sequencing input: pancreatic tumor tissue. The receptors come from a human donor with pancreatic ductal adenocarcinoma. Each CDR3 is given with its conserved first and last residue. The order of the fields is CDR3 length, J gene, V gene, CDR3 protein.

cdr3_length: 18; j_call: TRBJ2-3; v_call: TRBV7-6; cdr3_aa: CASSPRTGLAGVPDTQYF
cdr3_length: 13; j_call: TRBJ1-1; v_call: TRBV19; cdr3_aa: CASSMGDRAEAFF
cdr3_length: 14; j_call: TRBJ1-5; v_call: TRBV2; cdr3_aa: CASRRGSGGQPQHF
cdr3_length: 17; j_call: TRBJ2-1; v_call: TRBV11-2; cdr3_aa: CASSLDAYGLSSNEQFF
cdr3_length: 16; j_call: TRBJ2-3; v_call: TRBV6-1; cdr3_aa: CASSGAGQMSTDTQYF
cdr3_length: 13; j_call: TRBJ1-2; v_call: TRBV19; cdr3_aa: CASSGSGQTANTF
cdr3_length: 15; j_call: TRBJ1-6; v_call: TRBV28; cdr3_aa: CASSTPQGSVISLHF
cdr3_length: 14; j_call: TRBJ1-5; v_call: TRBV6-1; cdr3_aa: CASQGQFSNQPQHF
cdr3_length: 12; j_call: TRBJ2-5; v_call: TRBV5-6; cdr3_aa: CASSDRQETQYF
cdr3_length: 16; j_call: TRBJ2-3; v_call: TRBV19; cdr3_aa: CASSRSGALGGDTQYF
cdr3_length: 14; j_call: TRBJ1-4; v_call: TRBV29-1; cdr3_aa: CSVEVGARGEKLFF
cdr3_length: 18; j_call: TRBJ2-1; v_call: TRBV4-3; cdr3_aa: CASSQAGRLGAGDNEQFF
cdr3_length: 13; j_call: TRBJ1-1; v_call: TRBV11-3; cdr3_aa: CASSLLGDTEAFF
cdr3_length: 16; j_call: TRBJ2-7; v_call: TRBV4-2; cdr3_aa: CASSQGAGDLSYEQYF
cdr3_length: 16; j_call: TRBJ2-1; v_call: TRBV14; cdr3_aa: CASSRYGQGVLGEQFF
cdr3_length: 15; j_call: TRBJ2-3; v_call: TRBV5-1; cdr3_aa: CASSLANLITDTQYF
cdr3_length: 18; j_call: TRBJ2-2; v_call: TRBV19; cdr3_aa: CASSPRTSGRGGTGELFF
cdr3_length: 10; j_call: TRBJ2-2; v_call: TRBV7-9; cdr3_aa: CASSIGELFF
cdr3_length: 19; j_call: TRBJ2-3; v_call: TRBV18; cdr3_aa: CASSPPWTVITLDAYTQYF
cdr3_length: 15; j_call: TRBJ2-3; v_call: TRBV7-3; cdr3_aa: CASSFGPGDSDTQYF
cdr3_length: 10; j_call: TRBJ1-2; v_call: TRBV6-1; cdr3_aa: CASTRDSSTF
cdr3_length: 12; j_call: TRBJ2-7; v_call: TRBV11-3; cdr3_aa: CASSPPAYEQYF
cdr3_length: 14; j_call: TRBJ1-2; v_call: TRBV2; cdr3_aa: CASRREYSNYGYTF
cdr3_length: 15; j_call: TRBJ2-2; v_call: TRBV27; cdr3_aa: CASSLWAGGTGELFF
cdr3_length: 15; j_call: TRBJ1-4; v_call: TRBV7-9; cdr3_aa: CASSSVGFTNEKLFF
cdr3_length: 14; j_call: TRBJ1-3; v_call: TRBV6-1; cdr3_aa: CASSLGTAGNTIYF
cdr3_length: 22; j_call: TRBJ1-5; v_call: TRBV18; cdr3_aa: CASLIPLQAPAVKAYSNQPQHF
cdr3_length: 13; j_call: TRBJ1-5; v_call: TRBV7-6; cdr3_aa: CASSLSPPQPQHF
cdr3_length: 13; j_call: TRBJ2-7; v_call: TRBV11-2; cdr3_aa: CASSRLVFYEQYF
cdr3_length: 17; j_call: TRBJ2-7; v_call: TRBV4-2; cdr3_aa: CASSQDHLAESSYEQYF
cdr3_length: 15; j_call: TRBJ1-2; v_call: TRBV28; cdr3_aa: CASSLYWRAAYGYTF
cdr3_length: 14; j_call: TRBJ1-1; v_call: TRBV15; cdr3_aa: CATSRGPTDTEAFF
cdr3_length: 11; j_call: TRBJ2-7; v_call: TRBV7-6; cdr3_aa: CASSSHYEQYF
cdr3_length: 11; j_call: TRBJ2-5; v_call: TRBV19; cdr3_aa: CASTGGETQYF
cdr3_length: 14; j_call: TRBJ1-5; v_call: TRBV5-1; cdr3_aa: CASSRGGAGQPQHF
cdr3_length: 15; j_call: TRBJ1-6; v_call: TRBV5-1; cdr3_aa: CASSFTGLNNSPLHF
cdr3_length: 12; j_call: TRBJ2-7; v_call: TRBV6-6; cdr3_aa: CAIRHTNYEQYF
cdr3_length: 13; j_call: TRBJ2-7; v_call: TRBV18; cdr3_aa: CASSLISSYEQYF
cdr3_length: 11; j_call: TRBJ1-6; v_call: TRBV30; cdr3_aa: CAYTEDSPLHF
cdr3_length: 17; j_call: TRBJ2-3; v_call: TRBV4-2; cdr3_aa: CASSQVVGGPSTDTQYF
cdr3_length: 13; j_call: TRBJ1-1; v_call: TRBV5-5; cdr3_aa: CASSLHGNTEAFF
cdr3_length: 13; j_call: TRBJ2-2; v_call: TRBV6-6; cdr3_aa: CATGTGNTGELFF
cdr3_length: 14; j_call: TRBJ1-3; v_call: TRBV7-9; cdr3_aa: CASSHRFSGNTIYF
cdr3_length: 14; j_call: TRBJ2-5; v_call: TRBV5-6; cdr3_aa: CASSLQGAMGTQYF
cdr3_length: 15; j_call: TRBJ1-4; v_call: TRBV5-4; cdr3_aa: CASSFKGLGNEKLFF
cdr3_length: 16; j_call: TRBJ2-1; v_call: TRBV10-3; cdr3_aa: CAISESVSGVQGEQFF
cdr3_length: 11; j_call: TRBJ2-7; v_call: TRBV7-6; cdr3_aa: CASSSNYEQYF
cdr3_length: 15; j_call: TRBJ2-1; v_call: TRBV5-1; cdr3_aa: CASSLGQGGYNEQFF
cdr3_length: 16; j_call: TRBJ2-5; v_call: TRBV19; cdr3_aa: CASSISGQGAHETQYF
cdr3_length: 15; j_call: TRBJ2-5; v_call: TRBV2; cdr3_aa: CASSRLAGGWETQYF
cdr3_length: 15; j_call: TRBJ2-3; v_call: TRBV5-7; cdr3_aa: CASSFTVSSTDTQYF